Listed below are T cell receptor beta chains from one sample, sequenced in a study of beta chain features in type 1 diabetes. Libraries were prepared by immunoSEQ multiplex PCR; TCRdb keeps only in-frame clonotypes and omits some of them. Of 150,000 to 200,000 clones listed, around 7.9% are singletons. The specimen was central memory CD4+ T cells from blood. These receptors originate from a man younger than 35 with type 1 diabetes. Each CDR3 is given with its conserved first and last residue. The D gene is left open where the match is weak. Not all rows give a size; the values are once, few, many and, for expanded clones, a class.

CDR3nt: TGTGCCAGCAGTGACCTTCCCGGGAGACATACGCAGTATTTT
CDR3aa: CASSDLPGRHTQYF
abundance: few
v_gene: TRBV25-1
j_gene: TRBJ2-3
d_gene: .

CDR3nt: TGTGCCAGCAGCTTAGCGCACAGGGCGGATAGTAATTCACCCCTCCACTTT
CDR3aa: CASSLAHRADSNSPLHF
abundance: few
v_gene: TRBV7-8
j_gene: TRBJ1-6
d_gene: .

CDR3nt: TGTGCCAGCAGTTCCCATCTTGGACTAGCCAACCCTGAGCAGTTCTTC
CDR3aa: CASSSHLGLANPEQFF
abundance: .
v_gene: TRBV28
j_gene: TRBJ2-1
d_gene: TRBD2

CDR3nt: TGTGCCAGCAGCTTGGAACTGCGGGTTATAGGGGGCTACACCTTC
CDR3aa: CASSLELRVIGGYTF
abundance: few
v_gene: TRBV5-4
j_gene: TRBJ1-2
d_gene: .

CDR3nt: TGTGCCAGCAGGATTCAAACAGGGTCGGAAGAGACCCAGTACTTC
CDR3aa: CASRIQTGSEETQYF
abundance: few
v_gene: TRBV2
j_gene: TRBJ2-5
d_gene: .

CDR3nt: TGTGCCAGCAGCCTAATCGAAGCCCCCGGGGAGCTGTTTTTT
CDR3aa: CASSLIEAPGELFF
abundance: .
v_gene: TRBV5-4
j_gene: TRBJ2-2
d_gene: .

CDR3nt: TGTGCCAGCAGTCCCGGGACTAGGCCCTACAATGAGCAGTTCTTC
CDR3aa: CASSPGTRPYNEQFF
abundance: .
v_gene: TRBV9
j_gene: TRBJ2-1
d_gene: TRBD2

CDR3nt: TGTGCCAGCAGCCCAGGGTATCAGGGGGTAGCCAAAAACATTCAGTACTTC
CDR3aa: CASSPGYQGVAKNIQYF
abundance: many
v_gene: TRBV7-8
j_gene: TRBJ2-4
d_gene: TRBD1

CDR3nt: TGTGCCAGCAGCTTTACCGGGACTAGCGGGATGCATGAGCAGTTCTTC
CDR3aa: CASSFTGTSGMHEQFF
abundance: .
v_gene: TRBV7-2
j_gene: TRBJ2-1
d_gene: TRBD2

CDR3nt: TGTGCCACCCATGGGGGCCTCCAAGAGACCCAGTACTTC
CDR3aa: CATHGGLQETQYF
abundance: few
v_gene: TRBV2
j_gene: TRBJ2-5
d_gene: .

CDR3nt: TGTGCCAGCAGTTTAGCGATCCGTAATTCACCCCTCCACTTT
CDR3aa: CASSLAIRNSPLHF
abundance: .
v_gene: TRBV28
j_gene: TRBJ1-6
d_gene: .

CDR3nt: TGTGCCAGTACCCATCAAGGGGCGTACACTGAAGCTTTCTTT
CDR3aa: CASTHQGAYTEAFF
abundance: few
v_gene: TRBV19
j_gene: TRBJ1-1
d_gene: .

CDR3nt: TGCGCCAGCAGCTTTCAAATTCAGCGAGAGACCCAGTACTTC
CDR3aa: CASSFQIQRETQYF
abundance: .
v_gene: TRBV5-1
j_gene: TRBJ2-5
d_gene: .

CDR3nt: TGTGCCAGCCACCCTCAGGGCACAGATACGCAGTATTTT
CDR3aa: CASHPQGTDTQYF
abundance: few
v_gene: TRBV19
j_gene: TRBJ2-3
d_gene: .

CDR3nt: TGTGCCAGCAGTTACTCAGGGGGCCCTACCTACGAGCAGTACTTC
CDR3aa: CASSYSGGPTYEQYF
abundance: .
v_gene: TRBV6-5
j_gene: TRBJ2-7
d_gene: TRBD1

CDR3nt: TGTGCCAGCAGGACAGGGGTCGCGAATGAAAAACTGTTTTTT
CDR3aa: CASRTGVANEKLFF
abundance: .
v_gene: TRBV28
j_gene: TRBJ1-4
d_gene: TRBD1

CDR3nt: TGTGCCAGCAGCCCGAGGACAGGGGAGGGGACCCAGTACTTC
CDR3aa: CASSPRTGEGTQYF
abundance: few
v_gene: TRBV7-2
j_gene: TRBJ2-5
d_gene: TRBD1

CDR3nt: TGTGCCAGCAGTGAAGTTGGGGGCGACTATGGCTACACCTTC
CDR3aa: CASSEVGGDYGYTF
abundance: .
v_gene: TRBV6-1
j_gene: TRBJ1-2
d_gene: .

CDR3nt: TGTGCCAGCAGTTCCCTGGGGGGGGACGCTGGAAACACCATATATTTT
CDR3aa: CASSSLGGDAGNTIYF
abundance: few
v_gene: TRBV6-5
j_gene: TRBJ1-3
d_gene: .

CDR3nt: TGTGCCAGCGGGCAAGGGCAGGGAAGAAGTGAGCAGTTCTTC
CDR3aa: CASGQGQGRSEQFF
abundance: .
v_gene: TRBV28
j_gene: TRBJ2-1
d_gene: .

CDR3nt: TGCGCCAGCAGCCGGGGACAGGGGGAAAACATTCAGTACTTC
CDR3aa: CASSRGQGENIQYF
abundance: .
v_gene: TRBV5-1
j_gene: TRBJ2-4
d_gene: TRBD1

CDR3nt: TGTGCCAGCAGCTTGGACAGGGGCACTGAAGCTTTCTTT
CDR3aa: CASSLDRGTEAFF
abundance: many
v_gene: TRBV5-4
j_gene: TRBJ1-1
d_gene: TRBD1

CDR3nt: TGTGCCAGCACCCCCCTCCCGGGACTAGCGGGGAGCACAGATACGCAGTATTTT
CDR3aa: CASTPLPGLAGSTDTQYF
abundance: few
v_gene: TRBV27
j_gene: TRBJ2-3
d_gene: TRBD2

CDR3nt: TGTGCCAGCAGCTCACACCCGGGACAGGACCAAGAGACCCAGTACTTC
CDR3aa: CASSSHPGQDQETQYF
abundance: few
v_gene: TRBV14
j_gene: TRBJ2-5
d_gene: TRBD1

CDR3nt: TGTGCCAGCAGGGGACAGGGAAGCACTGAAGCTTTCTTT
CDR3aa: CASRGQGSTEAFF
abundance: few
v_gene: TRBV2
j_gene: TRBJ1-1
d_gene: TRBD1

CDR3nt: TGTGCCAGCAGTGACTCCCTCAGCGGGAGATCCTACGAGCAGTACTTC
CDR3aa: CASSDSLSGRSYEQYF
abundance: few
v_gene: TRBV25-1
j_gene: TRBJ2-7
d_gene: TRBD2

CDR3nt: TGTGCCAGCAGCGCGGGGACCTCGGTGTATGATACGCAGTATTTT
CDR3aa: CASSAGTSVYDTQYF
abundance: .
v_gene: TRBV28
j_gene: TRBJ2-3
d_gene: .

CDR3nt: TGTGCCAGCTCACCTGCAGCAACTAATGAAAAACTGTTTTTT
CDR3aa: CASSPAATNEKLFF
abundance: few
v_gene: TRBV18
j_gene: TRBJ1-4
d_gene: .